This entry lists 29 T cell receptor beta chains sequenced from one sample in a study of T cell responses to AZD1222 COVID-19 vaccine. Generated by immunoSEQ multiplex PCR, the TCRdb table keeps only in-frame clones and is missing some. Here the sample spans approximately 79,000 clones, 86% being singletons. The specimen was peripheral blood, collected on day 0 of AZD1222 vaccination. The receptors were gathered from an adult in good health.

Worth noting for this clone: Within the sample, other DNA sequences also encode this same CDR3. This chain connects TRBV5-6 to TRBJ2-3; unclear D gene. Germline values: CDR1 SGHDT, CDR2 YYEEEE. The CDR3 extends over 14 amino acids. Trimming took 0 bases from V and 2 from J, leaving 7 bases between them. CDR3 nucleotides: TGTGCCAGCAGCTTGGAGCACCCCACAGATACGCAGTATTTT. This gives the protein CASSLEHPTDTQYF.

The chain is built from TRBV7-2 and TRBJ2-7; 9 positions agree with TRBD1. Germline values: CDR1 SGHTA, CDR2 FQGNSA. The CDR3 is made up of 15 amino acids. J lost 3 bases, V lost 5 bases, and 8 bases had no gene match. The CDR3 bases are TGTGCCAGCAGCCTACCTGGGACAGGGAACTACGAGCAGTACTTC. This encodes CASSLPGTGNYEQYF.

This rearrangement joins TRBV19 to TRBJ1-5, with TRBD1 as a possible D gene (5 bases). Germline V gene data show CDR1 as LNHDA and CDR2 as SQIVND (reference sequence). This CDR3 comprises 18 residues. Between the trimmed V and J ends, which lost 9 bases and 0 bases, there was a span of 24 bases. CDR3 region: CASRLGTYALNSNQPQHF. CDR3 bases: TGTGCCAGCCGCCTCGGGACTTACGCATTAAATAGCAATCAGCCCCAGCATTTT.

This rearrangement joins TRBV6-1 to TRBJ2-5, with D perhaps being TRBD1 or TRBD2 (5 bases each). Germline V lookup: CDR1 MNHNS, CDR2 SASEGT. The ends were cut back, 2 bases at V and 8 bases at J, with 9 bases in the middle. The CDR3 length is 12 residues. Written as DNA, the CDR3 is TGTGCCAGCAGTGAATGGGGACGTACCCAGTACTTC. Its translation is CASSEWGRTQYF.

The chain recombines TRBV7-2 with TRBJ1-5; 7 bases agree with TRBD1. Unmatched junction bases numbered 2, after V lost 3 bases and J lost 3 bases. The CDR3 loop spans 14 amino acids. Germline V gives CDR1 SGHTA, CDR2 FQGNSA. CDR3 coding DNA: TGTGCCAGCAGCTTGGGACAGTCCAATCAGCCCCAGCATTTT. Encoded protein: CASSLGQSNQPQHF.

This chain uses TRBV28 with TRBJ2-2; D possibly corresponds to TRBD1 (5 bases). Germline CDR1 and CDR2: MDHEN and SYDVKM. The length of the CDR3 is 15 residues. V shed 7 bases and J shed 0 bases, with 12 bases lying between them. For the CDR3, the DNA is TGTGCCAGCAAAGGGGCACTCGCGAACACCGGGGAGCTGTTTTTT. As protein: CASKGALANTGELFF.

This rearrangement joins TRBV10-1 to TRBJ1-4, with D tentatively TRBD1 (5 bases). This CDR3 is built from 13 residues. Trimming stripped 6 bases from V and 4 bases from J, with 9 bases between. Germline values: CDR1 WNHNN, CDR2 SYGVQD (reference sequence). CDR3 coding DNA: TGCGCCAGCAGCCGGGACCATAATGAAAAACTGTTTTTT. Protein sequence: CASSRDHNEKLFF.

The V and J genes are TRBV2 and TRBJ2-5; 7 positions agree with TRBD1. The CDR3 consists of 14 residues. V dropped 6 bases and J dropped 5; count of bases not matched to a gene: 9. The germline gives CDR1 SNHLY, CDR2 FYNNEI. CDR3 protein: CASRRRQGSETQYF. The CDR3 coding sequence is TGTGCCAGCAGGCGTAGACAGGGATCGGAGACCCAGTACTTC.

The chain employs TRBV7-9 and TRBJ1-1; D gene uncertain. The V gene's germline CDR1 is SEHNR and CDR2 FQNEAQ (reference sequence). The V end was cut by 6 bases, the J end by 1 base, with 9 bases between. The CDR3 runs to 13 residues. The CDR3: CASSSAENTEAFF. The CDR3 DNA follows: TGTGCCAGCAGTTCAGCAGAGAACACTGAAGCTTTCTTT. The complete variable domain, with remaining parts taken from reference TRBV7-9 and TRBJ1-1, reads DTGVSQNPRHKITKRGQNVTFRCDPISEHNRLYWYRQTLGQGPEFLTYFQNEAQLEKSRLLSDRFSAERPKGSFSTLEIQRTEQGDSAMYLCASSSAENTEAFFGQGTRLTVV.

The gene calls are TRBV27 and TRBJ2-7; D gene uncertain. With 6 bases removed from V and 2 bases from J, the gap between germline ends came to 17 bases. This CDR3 has 15 amino acids. Germline CDR1 and CDR2: MNHEY and SMNVEV (reference sequence). The chain's CDR3 is CASSQKSERTYEQYF. The CDR3 DNA follows: TGTGCCAGCAGCCAAAAGTCGGAGCGTACCTACGAGCAGTACTTC.

The J gene is TRBJ2-7, the V gene TRBV6-5; the D gene could be TRBD1 or TRBD2 (5 bases each). The ends were cut back, 6 bases at V and 4 bases at J, with 16 bases in the middle. Germline assignment: CDR1 MNHEY and CDR2 SVGAGI. This CDR3 is built from 14 residues. CDR3 sequence: CASREGPGIYEQYF. The DNA of the CDR3 is TGTGCCAGCAGAGAGGGACCCGGAATTTACGAGCAGTACTTC.

This clone came up once. The rearrangement links TRBV6-2 or TRBV6-3 to TRBJ2-2; D ambiguous. From germline, CDR1 is MNHEY and CDR2 SVGEGT. The CDR3 contains 13 residues. Trimming cost V 5 bases and J 7 bases, with 11 bases left between them. The CDR3 sequence: CASSRLGIGELFF. CDR3 nucleotides: TGTGCCAGCAGTCGGCTCGGAATCGGGGAGCTGTTTTTT.

This clone was observed a few times. V is TRBV19 and J is TRBJ1-1; no reliable D call. Trimming took off 7 bases at V and 3 bases at J, with 12 bases between the two ends. CDR3 length equals 13 residues. From germline, CDR1 is LNHDA and CDR2 SQIVND (reference sequence). The CDR3 DNA reads as TGTGCCAGTACCCGAGGACGGGACACTGAAGCTTTCTTT. This translates into CASTRGRDTEAFF.

The chain joins TRBV19 to TRBJ2-7; 8 positions agree with TRBD2. Trimming at V came to 6 bases and at J to 0 bases, leaving 10 bases not matched to a gene. Germline lookup yields CDR1 LNHDA and CDR2 SQIVND (reference sequence). The CDR3 is 16 residues long. The CDR3 is CASRGLATTSSYEQYF. The CDR3, as DNA: TGTGCCAGTAGAGGACTAGCTACAACCAGCTCCTACGAGCAGTACTTC.

The chain recombines TRBV6-5 with TRBJ1-1, with a tentative D call TRBD1 (5 bases). The length of the CDR3 is 15 residues. Trimming took off 7 bases at V and 3 bases at J, with 18 bases between the two ends. Germline V gene data show CDR1 as MNHEY and CDR2 as SVGAGI. CDR3 bases: TGTGCCAGCACTGTGACAGACGCTCGAGACACTGAAGCTTTCTTT. It encodes CASTVTDARDTEAFF.

The chain joins TRBV5-4 to TRBJ2-3; no definite D call. With 0 bases removed from V and 1 base from J, the gap between germline ends came to 12 bases. Looked up from germline, CDR1 is SGHNT and CDR2 is YYREEE (reference sequence). This CDR3 contains 16 residues. The DNA of the CDR3 is TGTGCCAGCAGCTTGGGGGCCGGGCTTGGCACAGATACGCAGTATTTT. Its protein product is CASSLGAGLGTDTQYF.

In its sample, this clone was seen once. This chain uses TRBV10-3 with TRBJ2-1, with 9 bases fitting TRBD2. This CDR3 is 17 amino acids long. Germline V CDR1 and CDR2: ENHRY, SYGVKD. Trimming took 3 bases from V and 5 from J; bases not matched to a gene: 11. CDR3 loop: CAISDPGLATSDNEQFF. The CDR3 DNA follows: TGTGCCATCAGTGACCCGGGACTAGCCACATCAGACAATGAGCAGTTCTTC.

The rearrangement joins TRBV19 to TRBJ1-3; the match to TRBD1 covers 10 bases. CDR1 is LNHDA and CDR2 is SQIVND in the germline V gene (reference sequence). This CDR3 contains 15 residues. Trimming cost V 5 bases and J 4 bases; bases outside gene matches: 5. CDR3 sequence reads: CASSRQGAPGNTIYF. The CDR3 DNA sequence: TGTGCCAGTAGTCGACAGGGGGCGCCGGGAAACACCATATATTTT.

This clone was seen once. The gene calls are TRBV28 and TRBJ1-3, with D maybe TRBD1 (5 bases). V was shortened by 3 bases and J by 4 bases, with 13 bases between the two germline ends. CDR1 is MDHEN, CDR2 SYDVKM, per germline. The CDR3 totals 15 residues. The CDR3 loop is CASSFTAGAGNTIYF. CDR3 DNA sequence: TGTGCCAGCAGTTTTACGGCCGGGGCGGGAAACACCATATATTTT.

The V call is TRBV24-1, the J call TRBJ2-3; a possible D gene is TRBD2 (7 bases). The length of the CDR3 is 14 residues. Germline V gives CDR1 KGHDR, CDR2 SFDVKD. The V end was cut by 10 bases, the J end by 0 bases, with 13 bases between. CDR3 residues: CATGGGGSTDTQYF. The CDR3 region has the DNA TGTGCCACGGGGGGGGGCGGAAGCACAGATACGCAGTATTTT.

This clone appeared once. The V and J genes are TRBV6-5 and TRBJ2-7; 15 bases agree with TRBD2. Germline assignment: CDR1 MNHEY and CDR2 SVGAGI. V shed 4 bases and J 7 bases; nucleotides not matched to a gene: 8. The CDR3 consists of 16 residues. The CDR3 DNA reads as TGTGCCAGCAGTTCGCCCGGGACTAGCGGGAGGAGTGAGCAGTACTTC. This encodes CASSSPGTSGRSEQYF.

The CDR3 nucleotides read TGTGCCAGCAGTTTCGCGACAGGAAGTTCCTATGGCTACACCTTC. The encoded protein is CASSFATGSSYGYTF. The chain couples TRBV6-5 to TRBJ1-2, with a tentative D call TRBD1 (6 bases). V dropped 4 bases and J dropped 4 bases, with 16 bases sitting between them. Germline V gives CDR1 MNHEY, CDR2 SVGAGI. CDR3 size: 15 residues.

The rearrangement uses TRBV7-6 and TRBJ2-7; TRBD2 aligns across 9 bases. This CDR3 is 16 amino acids long. Germline CDR1 and CDR2: SGHVS and FNYEAQ. The J segment lost 0 bases and the V segment lost 1 base, leaving 4 bases of the junction unmatched. The CDR3 coding sequence is TGTGCCAGCAGCTTAGAAGCTAGCGGGGTCTCCTACGAGCAGTACTTC. Its translation: CASSLEASGVSYEQYF.

The gene calls are TRBV30 and TRBJ2-1, with no clear D. The germline V gene encodes CDR1 GTSNPN and CDR2 SVGIG (reference sequence). The CDR3 has 12 residues. The ends were cut back, 2 bases at V and 7 bases at J, with 9 bases in the middle. The CDR3 region is CAWSNSGNEQFF. The CDR3, as DNA: TGTGCCTGGAGTAACAGTGGTAATGAGCAGTTCTTC.

This chain links TRBV11-3 with TRBJ2-2, with 12 bases identical to TRBD2. The V and J ends lost 6 bases and 5 bases, in that order; junction bases with no gene match: 4. The CDR3 totals 15 residues. CDR1 and CDR2 (germline): SGHNT, YENEEA. CDR3 sequence reads: CASRETSGRTGELFF. The CDR3 nucleotides read TGTGCCAGCAGGGAAACTAGCGGGAGGACCGGGGAGCTGTTTTTT.

This chain links TRBV6-2 or TRBV6-3 with TRBJ2-3; D gene uncertain. The CDR3 loop spans 14 amino acids. V was trimmed by 7 bases and J by 2 bases, leaving 13 bases between them. CDR1 is MNHEY, CDR2 SVGEGT, per germline. The CDR3 bases are TGTGCCAGCACCCCCAAGGAGATCACAGATACGCAGTATTTT. Protein product: CASTPKEITDTQYF.

This chain connects TRBV24-1 to TRBJ2-2; D remains unclear. There are 12 residues in the CDR3. The germline V gene has CDR1 KGHDR and CDR2 SFDVKD. The V gene lost 7 bases and the J gene lost 4 bases, with 6 bases spanning the gap. CDR3 sequence reads: CATRVGTGELFF. CDR3 DNA: TGTGCCACCAGAGTGGGCACCGGGGAGCTGTTTTTT.

V gene TRBV6-5 combines with J gene TRBJ1-1; 7 bases map to TRBD1. J lost 8 bases, V lost 5 bases, and 11 bases had no gene match. Germline assignment: CDR1 MNHEY and CDR2 SVGAGI. The CDR3 length is 14 residues. CDR3 loop: CASSLSDRPTEAFF. The CDR3 nucleotides are TGTGCCAGCAGTCTATCGGACAGGCCCACCGAAGCTTTCTTT.

The gene calls are TRBV5-1 and TRBJ1-2; 8 bases align to TRBD1. J gave up 5 bases and V 4 bases, and 13 bases lay outside the gene matches. The CDR3 has 16 amino acids. CDR1 is SGHRS, CDR2 YFSETQ, per germline. CDR3 protein: CASSTETGTGEYGYTF. CDR3 bases: TGCGCCAGCAGCACAGAGACCGGGACAGGAGAATATGGCTACACCTTC.